The rows below give T cell receptor beta chains drawn from one sample of a study of blood T cells in healthy people across ages. Via MiXCR, TCRdb re-called the 5' RACE reads, giving one row per CDR3 protein. Here the sample spans some 860,000 distinct CDR3 sequences, 45% to 70% being singletons. The sample comprised blood. The receptors here all came from a middle-aged man in good health. The CDR3 runs from the conserved cysteine through the conserved F or W. The D gene is left open where the match is weak. Clone sizes are given selectively: once, few, many, or a class where the clone is expanded.

TRBJ2-5 | - | TRBV11-2 | - | CAGGWAGYSDEETQYF | TGTGCCGGGGGCTGGGCGGGATATTCGGATGAAGAGACCCAGTACTTC
TRBJ2-5 | - | TRBV20-1 | TRBD2 | CSAGTSGSGETQYF | TGCAGTGCCGGGACTAGCGGGAGTGGGGAGACCCAGTACTTC
TRBJ2-5 | - | TRBV3-1 | TRBD1 | CASSRQGIPLSLQETQYF | TGTGCCAGCAGCCGACAGGGTATCCCCCTCTCACTCCAAGAGACCCAGTACTTC
TRBJ2-7 | few | TRBV5-1 | - | CASSLDATAYEQYF | TGCGCCAGCAGCTTGGATGCCACGGCCTACGAGCAGTACTTC
TRBJ2-3 | few | TRBV7-3 | TRBD1 | CASSTRTGNTDTQYF | TGTGCCAGCAGCACCCGGACAGGGAACACAGATACGCAGTATTTT
TRBJ1-4 | - | TRBV14 | - | CASSQREEKLFF | TGTGCCAGCAGCCAAAGGGAAGAAAAACTGTTTTTT
TRBJ2-7 | few | TRBV29-1 | TRBD2 | CSVGTRRYEQYF | TGCAGCGTGGGGACTAGACGCTACGAGCAGTACTTC
TRBJ2-7 | once | TRBV9 | - | CASTDVVGGPYEQYF | TGTGCCAGCACTGACGTAGTGGGAGGACCCTACGAGCAGTACTTC
TRBJ1-2 | - | TRBV9 | - | CASSVAAEARSTF | TGTGCCAGCAGCGTAGCGGCTGAGGCCCGGTCCACCTTC
TRBJ1-3 | - | TRBV20-1 | TRBD1 | CSAQHRDSIRNTIYF | TGCAGTGCCCAACACCGGGACAGTATTCGAAACACCATATATTTT
TRBJ2-1 | - | TRBV20-1 | - | CSAVLGGRADNEQFF | TGCAGTGCTGTCCTGGGGGGACGGGCCGACAATGAGCAGTTCTTC
TRBJ2-7 | few | TRBV12-3/TRBV12-4 | TRBD1 | CASSFRQGRYEQYF | TGTGCCAGCAGTTTTCGACAGGGGCGCTACGAGCAGTACTTC
TRBJ2-1 | - | TRBV9 | - | CASSDVYSEQFF | TGTGCTAGCAGCGATGTTTACAGTGAGCAGTTCTTC
TRBJ1-1 | - | TRBV28 | - | CASSSPGQRNTEAFF | TGTGCCAGCAGTTCACCGGGACAAAGGAACACTGAAGCTTTCTTT
TRBJ2-1 | - | TRBV10-3 | - | CAVRPGRDPSNEQFF | TGTGCCGTCCGCCCCGGGCGGGACCCCTCCAATGAGCAGTTCTTC
TRBJ2-1 | - | TRBV7-2 | TRBD2 | CASSRMASGKYNEQFF | TGTGCCAGCAGCCGTATGGCTAGCGGCAAATACAATGAGCAGTTCTTC
TRBJ2-7 | - | TRBV6-5 | TRBD1 | CASSLTGIGDEQYF | TGTGCCAGCAGTTTGACAGGGATTGGGGACGAGCAGTACTTC
TRBJ2-3 | once | TRBV5-1 | - | CASSLGQSPDTQYF | TGCGCCAGCAGCTTGGGACAAAGCCCAGATACGCAGTATTTT
TRBJ2-1 | many | TRBV7-3 | TRBD2 | CASSPTSVSYNEQFF | TGTGCCAGCAGCCCAACTAGCGTATCCTACAATGAGCAGTTCTTC
TRBJ2-5 | few | TRBV13 | TRBD2 | CASSLDVGLAGGQTQYF | TGTGCCAGCAGCTTAGACGTTGGATTAGCGGGGGGTCAGACCCAGTACTTC
TRBJ2-5 | few | TRBV10-3 | - | CAISGTDFNRETQYF | TGTGCCATCAGTGGTACAGACTTCAACAGAGAGACCCAGTACTTC
TRBJ2-5 | - | TRBV4-1 | - | CASSQGFSGDQETQYF | TGCGCCAGCAGCCAAGGTTTTAGTGGGGACCAGGAGACCCAGTACTTC
TRBJ2-7 | few | TRBV4-2 | - | CASSQGYDTADIYYEQYF | TGTGCCAGCAGCCAAGGGTATGATACAGCGGACATCTACTACGAGCAGTACTTC
TRBJ2-5 | - | TRBV9 | TRBD2 | CASSSETSGSGETQYF | TGTGCCAGCAGCTCAGAGACTAGCGGGAGCGGGGAGACCCAGTACTTC
TRBJ1-6 | - | TRBV7-9 | TRBD1 | CASSSPPGQGTSPLHF | TGTGCCAGCAGCAGTCCACCAGGACAGGGAACCTCACCCCTCCACTTT
TRBJ1-5 | few | TRBV27 | - | CASSFQGSNQPQHF | TGTGCCAGCAGTTTTCAAGGGAGCAATCAGCCCCAGCATTTT
TRBJ2-7 | - | TRBV5-1 | - | CASSSSGTALSYEQYF | TGCGCCAGCAGCTCCTCAGGGACGGCCCTCTCCTACGAGCAGTACTTC
TRBJ2-3 | few | TRBV14 | TRBD2 | CASSQVNILAGSDTQYF | TGTGCCAGCAGCCAAGTCAACATACTAGCGGGGTCAGATACGCAGTATTTT
TRBJ2-7 | - | TRBV4-2 | TRBD1 | CASSHGMGQGEYEQYF | TGTGCCAGCAGCCACGGAATGGGACAGGGCGAATACGAGCAGTACTTC
TRBJ1-2 | - | TRBV5-1 | - | CASAPRLDFYGYTF | TGCGCCAGCGCTCCTCGTCTGGATTTCTATGGCTACACCTTC
TRBJ2-3 | - | TRBV4-3 | - | CASSHQTGSADTQYF | TGCGCCAGCAGCCACCAAACAGGGTCCGCAGATACGCAGTATTTT
TRBJ2-5 | - | TRBV27 | - | CASSSRAGTETQYF | TGTGCCAGCAGCTCAAGGGCCGGAACAGAGACCCAGTACTTC
TRBJ1-4 | - | TRBV5-1 | - | CASSPQGLNEKLFF | TGCGCCAGCAGCCCTCAGGGCCTGAATGAAAAACTGTTTTTT
TRBJ1-2 | many | TRBV11-3 | - | CASSGDHGTINYGYTF | TGTGCCAGCAGCGGCGACCACGGGACAATTAACTATGGCTACACCTTC
TRBJ2-7 | once | TRBV4-1 | TRBD2 | CASRPVAGGPGEQYF | TGCGCCAGCAGACCTGTAGCGGGAGGGCCCGGCGAGCAGTACTTC
TRBJ2-5 | few | TRBV15 | - | CATSSPGEETQYF | TGTGCCACCAGCAGCCCCGGGGAAGAGACCCAGTACTTC
TRBJ2-7 | - | TRBV7-8 | - | CASSLGLGSAYEQYF | TGTGCCAGCAGCTTAGGTCTTGGGTCGGCCTACGAGCAGTACTTC
TRBJ1-5 | - | TRBV7-2 | - | CASSLDMGAGNQPQHF | TGTGCCAGCAGCTTAGATATGGGGGCGGGTAATCAGCCCCAGCATTTT
TRBJ2-1 | - | TRBV3-1 | TRBD2 | CASSRGLAGGPSLNEQFF | TGTGCCAGCAGCCGGGGACTAGCGGGAGGGCCCTCTTTGAATGAGCAGTTCTTC
TRBJ1-2 | - | TRBV20-1 | - | CSARDPLVSVNYGYTF | TGCAGTGCTAGAGATCCTTTGGTCAGTGTTAACTATGGCTACACCTTC